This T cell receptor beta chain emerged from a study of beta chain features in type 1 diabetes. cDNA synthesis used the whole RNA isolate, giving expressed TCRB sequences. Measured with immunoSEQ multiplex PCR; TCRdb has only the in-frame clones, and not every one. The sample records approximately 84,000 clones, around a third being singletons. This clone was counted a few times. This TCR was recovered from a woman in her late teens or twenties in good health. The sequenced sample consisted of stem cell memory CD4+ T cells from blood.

The DNA of the CDR3 is TGCGCCAGCAGCTCGTTCGGGACAGGGGCCGAAAAACTGTTTTTT. It encodes CASSSFGTGAEKLFF. The genes are TRBV5-1 and TRBJ1-4, with 10 bases lining up with TRBD1. CDR1 is SGHRS and CDR2 is YFSETQ in the germline V gene. V lost 3 bases and J lost 8; bases outside the gene matches: 7. The length of the CDR3 is 15 residues.